These T cell receptor beta chains were read from a single sample in a study of cytotoxic CD8 clonotypes in ibrutinib-treated CLL. Generated by immunoSEQ multiplex PCR, the TCRdb table keeps only in-frame clones and is missing some. The sample contains 200,000 to 250,000 clones, 60% to 80% of which appear only once. Sequencing used PBMCs, obtained after 12 months of ibrutinib treatment. The receptors come from a human donor with chronic lymphocytic leukemia. Each CDR3 is given with its conserved first and last residue.

len,v_gene,j_gene,CDR3aa
15,TRBV7-9,TRBJ2-7,CASSSEGQGLWEQYF
16,TRBV9,TRBJ2-2,CASSASPTGNTGELFF
13,TRBV7-9,TRBJ1-2,CASPRGQGEGYTF
14,TRBV5-1,TRBJ2-7,CASSLEAGNYEQYF
12,TRBV13,TRBJ1-2,CASWGRNYGYTF
12,TRBV29-1,TRBJ2-1,CSTDRPNNEQFF
16,TRBV25-1,TRBJ2-7,CASSVPGQVVPTSQYF
14,TRBV9,TRBJ2-3,CASSSAGGRDTQYF
16,TRBV11-2,TRBJ2-3,CASSSADRGYTDTQYF
12,TRBV29-1,TRBJ2-5,CSAYLGAETQYF
14,TRBV11-2,TRBJ2-3,CASSLEQYTDTQYF
15,TRBV4-1,TRBJ1-4,CASSQVGTVYEKLFF
16,TRBV9,TRBJ1-2,CASSPQTPGIGYGYTF
12,TRBV18,TRBJ2-2,CASSPPSGELFF
12,TRBV6-5,TRBJ1-1,CASSLDLTEAFF
13,TRBV5-5,TRBJ1-5,CASSLRRDQPQHF
15,TRBV5-6,TRBJ1-6,CASSTRGHGNSPLHF
14,TRBV7-9,TRBJ2-1,CASSSKDVYNEQFF
16,TRBV2,TRBJ2-6,CASSEGTPARANVLTF
15,TRBV6-1,TRBJ1-1,CASSEIARAYTEAFF
14,TRBV30,TRBJ1-5,CAWSVGQRIGPQHF
14,TRBV7-3,TRBJ1-2,CASSPSGADYGYTF
15,TRBV25-1,TRBJ2-7,CASSESTGGPYEQYF
14,TRBV11-2,TRBJ2-4,CASSATIRGYIQYF
14,TRBV7-3,TRBJ2-2,CASSAWRGTGELFF
13,TRBV19,TRBJ2-7,CASRDTPTYEQYF
11,TRBV7-3,TRBJ2-7,CASTKGNEQYF
13,TRBV7-3,TRBJ1-1,CASSFMGNTEAFF
17,TRBV5-1,TRBJ2-5,CASSLVSAGAQQETQYF
14,TRBV9,TRBJ1-5,CASSPTGLHQPQHF
16,TRBV19,TRBJ1-2,CARTRDSPGVSYGYTF
15,TRBV6-1,TRBJ2-5,CASSAGTGGEETQYF
13,TRBV30,TRBJ2-1,CAWNADSYNEQFF
17,TRBV29-1,TRBJ2-6,CSVLGVSGSSGANVLTF